This T cell receptor (beta chain) was recovered during a study of blood T cell repertoires in COVID-19. Study overall: COVID-19 samples collected from the United States, Italy and Spain covered acute and convalescent phases. Nucleic acid was either cDNA or gDNA, and it came from T cells, B-cell-depleted T cells, or PBMCs.

Authors' data handling: Using reference gene primer amplification, nucleated cell counts were estimated. The assay was immunoSEQ multiplex PCR, and TCRdb's table has in-frame clones only and misses some. V and J calls and clone size are as listed in that table; D and trimming were resolved from the DNA. Of about 220,000 clones listed, about 85% are singletons. The sample was peripheral blood. The source is a man aged 50 to 59 who had recovered from COVID-19.

CDR3 in DNA: TGTGCCAGCAGCTCTCTAGTTTCCGAGCAGTACTTC. This gives the protein CASSSLVSEQYF. This chain links TRBV7-2 with TRBJ2-7; D not resolved. The ends were cut back, 4 bases at V and 6 bases at J, with 10 bases in the middle. This CDR3 region has 12 residues. Germline CDR1 SGHTA, CDR2 FQGNSA.